Given below is one T cell receptor (beta chain) in context. What antigen it recognizes has not been identified. No much larger clonotype is one base removed from it; base qualities were not supplied. The protocol used for the library was UMI-ligation and nested PCR. The ligated cDNA was amplified in four rounds of PCR with nested alpha and beta constant region primers together with the SP2 primer. TCR RNA was reverse transcribed with SuperScript IV using alpha and beta constant region primers for the blood and skin samples. T4 RNA ligase 1 was used to ligate an oligonucleotide containing the Illumina SP2 primer and a UMI to the 3' end of the cDNA. To prevent hairpin formation, the 12-nucleotide UMI was made up of two random hexamers with an eight-base spacer between them. From the second PCR onward, the TCR alpha and beta chain libraries were handled separately, and dual indexing was used for multiplexing. After pooling, the indexed libraries were analyzed by capillary electrophoresis and sequenced on either an Illumina MiSeq or NextSeq. PhiX DNA at about 5-7.5% was added to the libraries to raise base diversity and improve cluster recognition. The authors' analysis ran thus. UMIs were extracted from read 2 by Demultiplexor and combined with the TCR sequence from read 1, and reads were split according to sample indices. Decombinator identified V and J genes and V-J junctions, assigning each TCR a five-part identifier including V and J deletions. Collapsinator used UMIs to correct sequencing errors and PCR amplification heterogeneity, yielding UMI-based abundance per TCR. CDR3Translator turned identifiers into nucleotide sequence, translated the nucleotide sequence into amino acids, and pulled out CDR3 regions based on terminal motifs. After normalization to the amount of input RNA, the error-corrected alpha and beta TCR counts from blood and from skin were compared. TCRdb reanalyzed the raw reads on its own, using fastp at Q25 for trimming and MiXCR for clone calling, and kept in-frame beta chains. Rows are combined by CDR3 protein, so each entry shows the most common genes and DNA. These V and J calls are TCRdb output, not the study's own analysis. Present in this sample are 14,000 or so distinct CDR3 sequences, more than 4.5% of which were seen just once. The biggest ten clones account for 8.2% of the sample.

What the treatment or condition label conveys for this sample: skin biopsy from PPD injection site in Mantoux-positive individual. Using 3' ligation of a UMI-containing oligonucleotide to TCR cDNA, the study laid out a robust and sensitive protocol to amplify, sequence and analyze TCRs. Tuberculin skin test biopsies came from sites injected with PPD in individuals with a positive Mantoux test. Total RNA was treated with RQ1 DNase, without cell sorting, prior to reverse transcription, with an input of roughly 1 to 1,100 ng being targeted. To check how robust the pipeline was in samples where T cells make up a minority population, libraries were built from skin biopsies and whole blood. This specimen comes from a study of naive and memory T cell subsets (TCRdb year 2017). Broadly, across the study: The figure summarizing the skin biopsy and whole blood samples listed approximately ten blood donors, 7 tuberculin skin test biopsies and 3 saline control biopsies. Skin biopsies were taken from tuberculin skin test sites or from saline-injected control sites and were processed for RNA extraction as described before. Usually PCR2 was run as a SYBR Green qPCR and stopped at a set threshold, although low-input samples could use end-point PCR (roughly 6 cycles) instead. Broad study findings and their caveats: Details of skin biopsy collection and RNA processing were not given in the paper but were referenced to earlier studies. The RNA-based method was acknowledged as potentially sensitive to TCR transcript changes with T cell activation and differentiation. The higher numbers of TCRs at tuberculin skin test sites were interpreted as T cell infiltration of a delayed type IV hypersensitivity reaction. Both types of skin biopsy reportedly yielded TCR sequences, though far more TCRs came from tuberculin skin test sites.

Spanning cysteine to phenylalanine, the CDR3 consists of 15 amino acids. The retained sequence is limited to the CDR3, 45 bases, with the frame set at the first base. CDR1 SNHLY and CDR2 FYNNEI were looked up in the germline V gene. Here V drops 4 bases and J drops 4 bases, and the junction holds 10 bases not matched to any gene. The rearrangement combines TRBV2 with TRBJ2-7, and TRBD1 aligns with 7 junction nucleotides. The sample in question was skin, obtained from a tuberculin skin test site. The source is an adult in good health. CDR3 sequence: CASSVLHRGMYEQYF. The base sequence is TGTGCCAGCAGTGTGCTTCACAGGGGTATGTACGAGCAGTACTTC.